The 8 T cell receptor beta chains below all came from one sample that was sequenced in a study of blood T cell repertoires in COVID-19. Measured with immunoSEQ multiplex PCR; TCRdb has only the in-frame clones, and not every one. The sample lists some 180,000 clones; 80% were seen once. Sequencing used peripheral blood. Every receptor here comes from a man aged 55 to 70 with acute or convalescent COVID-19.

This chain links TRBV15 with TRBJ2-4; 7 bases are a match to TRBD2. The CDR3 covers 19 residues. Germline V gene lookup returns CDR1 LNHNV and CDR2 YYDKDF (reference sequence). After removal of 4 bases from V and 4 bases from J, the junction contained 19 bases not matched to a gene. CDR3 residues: CATSTIIEDSGTIKNIQYF. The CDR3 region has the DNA TGTGCCACCAGCACAATCATAGAGGATTCCGGGACTATTAAAAACATTCAGTACTTC.

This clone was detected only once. CDR3 sequence (DNA): TGTGCCACCAGCTATGATCAGGGAGATACGCAGTATTTT. The encoded protein is CATSYDQGDTQYF. V usage is TRBV15 and J usage is TRBJ2-3, with D possibly matching TRBD1 (5 bases). CDR1 is LNHNV and CDR2 is YYDKDF in the germline V gene (reference sequence). There are 13 residues in the CDR3. Trimming left V 5 bases short and J 5 bases short, with 11 bases between.

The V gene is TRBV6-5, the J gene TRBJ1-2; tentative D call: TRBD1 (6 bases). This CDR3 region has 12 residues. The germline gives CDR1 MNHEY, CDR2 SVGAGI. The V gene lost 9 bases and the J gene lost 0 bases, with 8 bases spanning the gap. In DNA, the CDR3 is TGTGCCAGTCAGGGGACTAACTATGGCTACACCTTC. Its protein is CASQGTNYGYTF.

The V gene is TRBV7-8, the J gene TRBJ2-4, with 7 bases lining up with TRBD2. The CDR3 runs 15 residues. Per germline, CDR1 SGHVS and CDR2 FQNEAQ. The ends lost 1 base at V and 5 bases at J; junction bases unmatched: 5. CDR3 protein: CASSLGLGGENIQYF. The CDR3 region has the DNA TGTGCCAGCAGCTTAGGTCTGGGAGGGGAAAACATTCAGTACTTC.

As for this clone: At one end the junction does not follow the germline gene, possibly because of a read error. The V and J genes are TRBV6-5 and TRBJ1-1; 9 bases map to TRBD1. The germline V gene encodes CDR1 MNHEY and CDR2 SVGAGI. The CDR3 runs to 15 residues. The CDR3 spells CASSYSGQGNTEAFF. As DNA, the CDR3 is TGTGCCAGCAGCTACTCGGGACAGGGGAACACTGAAGCTTTCTTT.

The CDR3 protein is CASSYTGHSYEQYF. CDR3 sequence (DNA): TGTGCCAGCAGTTACACGGGACACTCCTACGAGCAGTACTTC. This rearrangement joins TRBV6-5 to TRBJ2-7; TRBD1 might be the D (6 bases). V shed 2 bases and J shed 0 bases, with 8 bases lying between them. Germline CDR1 MNHEY, CDR2 SVGAGI. The CDR3 is made up of 14 amino acids.

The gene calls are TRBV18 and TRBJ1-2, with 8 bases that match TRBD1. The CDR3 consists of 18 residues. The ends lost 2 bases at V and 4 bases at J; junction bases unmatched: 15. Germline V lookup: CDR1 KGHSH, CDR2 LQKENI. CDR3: CASSPGPFRQGNTYGYTF. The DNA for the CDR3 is TGTGCCAGCTCACCAGGACCATTCAGACAGGGGAATACCTATGGCTACACCTTC.

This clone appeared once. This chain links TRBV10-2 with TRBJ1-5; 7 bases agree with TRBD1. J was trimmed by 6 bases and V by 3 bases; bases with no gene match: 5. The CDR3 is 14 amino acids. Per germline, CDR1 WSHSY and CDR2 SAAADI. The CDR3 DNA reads TGCGCCAGCAGTGATACAGGGGTATCTCAGCCCCAGCATTTT. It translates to CASSDTGVSQPQHF.